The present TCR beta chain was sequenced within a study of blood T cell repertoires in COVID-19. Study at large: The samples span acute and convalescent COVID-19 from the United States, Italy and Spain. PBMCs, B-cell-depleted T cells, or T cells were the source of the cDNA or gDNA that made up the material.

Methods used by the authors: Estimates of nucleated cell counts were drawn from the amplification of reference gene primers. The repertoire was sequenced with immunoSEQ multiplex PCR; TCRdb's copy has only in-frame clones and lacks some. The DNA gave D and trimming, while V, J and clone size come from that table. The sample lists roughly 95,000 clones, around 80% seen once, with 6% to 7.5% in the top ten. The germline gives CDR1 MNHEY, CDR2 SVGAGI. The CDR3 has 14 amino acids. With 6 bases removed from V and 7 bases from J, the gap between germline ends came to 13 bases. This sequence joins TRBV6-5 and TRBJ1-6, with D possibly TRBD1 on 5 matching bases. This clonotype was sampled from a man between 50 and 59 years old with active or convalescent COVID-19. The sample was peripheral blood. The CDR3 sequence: CASSQGAGNSPLHF. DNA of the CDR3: TGTGCCAGCAGCCAAGGGGCGGGGAATTCACCCCTCCACTTT.